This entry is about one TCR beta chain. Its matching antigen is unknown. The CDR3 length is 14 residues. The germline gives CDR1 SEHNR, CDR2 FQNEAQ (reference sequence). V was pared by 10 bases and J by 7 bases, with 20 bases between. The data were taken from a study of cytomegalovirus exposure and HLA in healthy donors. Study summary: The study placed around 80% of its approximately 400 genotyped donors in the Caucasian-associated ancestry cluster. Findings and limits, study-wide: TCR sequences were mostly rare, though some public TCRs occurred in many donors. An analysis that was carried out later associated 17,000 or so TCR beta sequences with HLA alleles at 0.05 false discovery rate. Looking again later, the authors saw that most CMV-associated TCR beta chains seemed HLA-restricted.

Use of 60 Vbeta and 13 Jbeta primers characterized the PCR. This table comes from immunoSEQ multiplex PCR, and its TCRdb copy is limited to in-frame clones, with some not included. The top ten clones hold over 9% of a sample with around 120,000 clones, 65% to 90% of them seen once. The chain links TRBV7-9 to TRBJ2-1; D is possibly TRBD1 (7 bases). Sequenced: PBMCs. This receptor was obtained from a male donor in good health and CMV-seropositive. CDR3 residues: CANPPEGARNEQFF. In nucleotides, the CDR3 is TGTGCCAATCCTCCGGAGGGGGCGCGAAATGAGCAGTTCTTC.